This T cell receptor (beta chain) was sequenced for a study of CD8 T cells in Susac syndrome. Background on the study: When their blood was taken, the Susac syndrome patients had either not yet had any therapy, were taking corticosteroids, or were taking intravenous immunoglobulin alone.

Random hexamers were used to reverse transcribe the RNA input (about 0.5 to 1 ug). TCR beta CDR3 was amplified by immunoSEQ covering 54 Vbeta and 13 Jbeta. Each CDR3 protein gets one entry after TCRdb re-called the immunoSEQ multiplex PCR reads with MiXCR. The sample has 55,000 to 80,000 distinct CDR3 sequences, just over 90% seen once. Sequencing targeted TCR beta in T cells from blood (CD8+ and CD4+). Diagnostic criteria for definite or probable disease, in their recently defined form, were met by the patients with Susac syndrome. V lost 3 bases to trimming and J lost 1 base; unmatched junction nucleotides: 3. Germline V gene sequence: CDR1 SGHTA, CDR2 FQGNSA. This CDR3 region has 15 residues.

Source material: CD4+ T cells from PBMCs. This chain joins TRBV7-2 and TRBJ2-5, with 9 bases fitting TRBD2. The TCR originated in a human donor with Susac syndrome. The CDR3 here is CASSFQRGVQETQYF. CDR3 nucleotide sequence: TGTGCCAGCAGCTTCCAGCGGGGGGTCCAAGAGACCCAGTACTTC.